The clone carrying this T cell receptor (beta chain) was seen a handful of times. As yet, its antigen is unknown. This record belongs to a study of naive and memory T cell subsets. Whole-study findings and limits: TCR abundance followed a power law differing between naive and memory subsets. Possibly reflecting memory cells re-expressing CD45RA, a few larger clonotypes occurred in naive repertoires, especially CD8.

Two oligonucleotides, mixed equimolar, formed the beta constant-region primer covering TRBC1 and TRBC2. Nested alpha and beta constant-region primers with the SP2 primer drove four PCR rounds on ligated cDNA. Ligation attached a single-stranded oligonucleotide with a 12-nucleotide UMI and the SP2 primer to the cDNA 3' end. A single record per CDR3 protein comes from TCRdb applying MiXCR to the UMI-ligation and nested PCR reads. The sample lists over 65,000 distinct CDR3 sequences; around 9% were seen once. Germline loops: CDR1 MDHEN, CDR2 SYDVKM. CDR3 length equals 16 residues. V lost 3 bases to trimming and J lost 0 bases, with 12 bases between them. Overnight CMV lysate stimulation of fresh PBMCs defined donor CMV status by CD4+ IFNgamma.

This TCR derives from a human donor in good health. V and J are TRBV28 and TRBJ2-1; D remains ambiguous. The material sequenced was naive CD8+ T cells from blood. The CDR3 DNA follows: TGTGCCAGCAGTTTGCCTCGTGGATTCTCCTACAATGAGCAGTTCTTC. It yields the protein CASSLPRGFSYNEQFF.